The T cell receptor (beta chain) described here comes from a study of post-analysis software for immune sequencing data (dated by TCRdb to between 2015 and 2016). Looking at the study overall: Relapsing-remitting, secondary progressive and progressive-relapsing multiple sclerosis were recorded as disease courses, and subtype annotation was lacking for some patients. The patient repertoires were compared against 10 to 12 previously published healthy control repertoires obtained from donors aged about 6 to 26 years. A subset of samples was prepared in parallel using single-end sample barcoding, then pooled and co-amplified after Illumina adapter ligation. The investigation overall reported the following: The multiple sclerosis patient group was slightly younger than the control group. Patients showed significantly higher frequencies than controls for a handful of TRBV segments, among them TRBV5-6, TRBV5-1 and TRBV20-1. Direct clustering with F measure showed strong co-clustering of samples prepared in the same batch, prompting a batch-effect correction. Multiple sclerosis patients had significantly lower normalized Chao1 diversity than controls, a result that suggests substantial peripheral T-cell clonal expansion.

The library was generated by PCR. Sequencing instrument: Illumina HiSeq 2500. Unique molecular identifiers were incorporated into TCR beta cDNA libraries to reduce PCR and sequencing biases. Every 1 to 10 million input T cells yielded 500,000 or so cDNA molecules, meaning each molecule approximated one T cell. The patient libraries were prepared and sequenced with the same protocol used for the earlier healthy control dataset. Within a given batch, samples were prepared together, multiplexed and sequenced on the same HiSeq lane. Processing in the source paper ran as follows. Raw barcoded reads were processed with MIGEC, discarding single-read molecular identifier groups before consensus assembly and CDR3 extraction. VDJtools was used for post-analysis of the clonotype tables, and diversity was normalized by down-sampling every dataset to the size of the smallest sample. In repertoire overlap clustering, CDR3 amino acid sequences, but not nucleotide sequences, were matched to correct batch-related cross-sample contamination. TCRdb handled the public reads itself, with Q25 trimming in fastp and clone calling in MiXCR, and kept productive beta chains. Rows matching on CDR3 protein sequence are summarized as one entry with the most common DNA and genes. The authors' filters were not applied to this entry. This sample comprises about 400,000 distinct CDR3 sequences, less than 40% of them detected only once. Over 10% of the sample is held by the ten biggest clonotypes.

With regard to this clonotype: It has no known antigen specificity. No quality values exist for individual bases; no much larger clone is one base distant.

The CDR3 runs 15 amino acids, cysteine and phenylalanine included. Left in the record is the CDR3 DNA by itself, 45 bases read in frame from the first base. CDR1 and CDR2, per the germline V gene, are MGHRA and YSYEKL. Unmatched junction bases come to 4, with V trimmed by 1 base and J by 5 bases. TCR beta repertoires were profiled from peripheral blood of approximately 13 young patients with multiple sclerosis to demonstrate the VDJtools post-analysis software. The patients with multiple sclerosis were children and adolescents between roughly 6 and 15 years of age. The sequence was obtained from a girl under 18 with multiple sclerosis. The sample consisted of blood. The rearrangement combines TRBV4-1 with TRBJ1-2; 10 junctional bases match TRBD1. The DNA is TGCGCCAGCAGCCAAGGGCAGGACAGGGGGTATGGCTACACCTTC. Translation gives CASSQGQDRGYGYTF.